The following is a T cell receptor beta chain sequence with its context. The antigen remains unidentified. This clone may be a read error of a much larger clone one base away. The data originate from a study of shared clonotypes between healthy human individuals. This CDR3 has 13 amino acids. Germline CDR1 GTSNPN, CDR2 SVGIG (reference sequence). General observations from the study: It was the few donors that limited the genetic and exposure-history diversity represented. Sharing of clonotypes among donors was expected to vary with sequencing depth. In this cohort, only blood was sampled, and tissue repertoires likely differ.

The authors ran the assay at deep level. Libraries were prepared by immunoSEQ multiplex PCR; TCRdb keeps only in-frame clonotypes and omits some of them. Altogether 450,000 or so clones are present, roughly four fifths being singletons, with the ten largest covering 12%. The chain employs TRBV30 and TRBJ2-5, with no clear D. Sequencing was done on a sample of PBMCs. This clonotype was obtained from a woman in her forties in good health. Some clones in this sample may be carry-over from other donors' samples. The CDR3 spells CAWRTPGQGTQYF. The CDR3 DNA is TGTGCCTGGAGGACCCCTGGTCAAGGGACCCAGTACTTC.